Listed here is a single T cell receptor (beta chain). The antigen is undetermined. The sample originates from a study of Ad26.COV2.S vaccination and SARS-CoV-2 variants. Study-wide results and caveats: Reported findings describe substantial breadth in spike-specific CD8+ and CD4+ T cell responses following vaccination.

This CDR3 contains 17 residues. V was trimmed by 2 bases and J by 5 bases, leaving 20 bases between them. Germline V gives CDR1 SGHTA, CDR2 FQGNSA. Indicated treatment: 15 to 20 received Ad26.COV2.S at low or high dose, single or two shots; roughly 5 received placebo; per-sample allocation not given. At day 63 after the first vaccine or placebo injection, samples were drawn. Sequencing was performed with immunoSEQ multiplex PCR; in TCRdb, only in-frame clones are kept and a portion is missing. The sample has 300,000 to 400,000 clones; approximately 85% are singletons. This TCR derives from a person aged 18 to 59 who received the Ad26.COV2.S COVID-19 vaccine or a placebo. The source was peripheral blood, collected in a trial of Ad26.COV2.S vaccine versus placebo. This rearrangement joins TRBV7-2 to TRBJ2-3, with D possibly TRBD2 on 6 matching bases. The CDR3 DNA sequence: TGTGCCAGCAGCTTACGAGGGTTGTCAGGGCGGGAAGATACGCAGTATTTT. As protein: CASSLRGLSGREDTQYF.